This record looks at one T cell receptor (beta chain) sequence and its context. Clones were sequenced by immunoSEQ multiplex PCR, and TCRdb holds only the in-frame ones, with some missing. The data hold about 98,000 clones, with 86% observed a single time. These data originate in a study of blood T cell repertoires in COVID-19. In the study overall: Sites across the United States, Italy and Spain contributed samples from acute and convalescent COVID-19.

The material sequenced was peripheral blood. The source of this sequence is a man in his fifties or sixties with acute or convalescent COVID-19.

The CDR3 spells CASSAPQETQYF. CDR3 nucleotides: TGCGCCAGCAGCGCGCCACAAGAGACCCAGTACTTC. The chain employs TRBV5-1 and TRBJ2-5; the D is unclear. The CDR3 covers 12 residues. Germline V gene lookup returns CDR1 SGHRS and CDR2 YFSETQ. Trimming cost V 4 bases and J 2 bases, with 6 bases left between them.